The T cell receptor beta chain described here comes from a study of cytomegalovirus exposure and HLA in healthy donors. For the study at large: For the approximately 430 genotyped donors, about 79% fell within the Caucasian-associated ancestry cluster.

For this clone: What it binds is not known.

13 Jbeta primers and 60 Vbeta primers were used for the PCR. Profiled with immunoSEQ multiplex PCR; TCRdb holds only in-frame clones, not every one. The sample consists of over 150,000 clones, around 68% of them appearing once. Study outcomes and limitations: Presence/absence analyses took donor sequencing depth as roughly uniform. Later analysis placed DRB1 highest and HLA-C lowest in TCR association rates, which differed by HLA locus. In a later analysis, donors in an Asian-associated ancestry cluster reportedly had fewer N-insertions in productive TCRs than the cohort mean.

Germline values: CDR1 MNHNY, CDR2 SVGAGI (reference sequence). The CDR3 contains 15 residues. J was trimmed by 3 bases and V by 6 bases; bases with no gene match: 9. This sequence was found in a woman between 40 and 55 years old in good health and CMV-seropositive. Sequenced sample: PBMCs. The chain is built from TRBV6-6 and TRBJ1-1; 8 nucleotides match TRBD1. The CDR3 DNA sequence: TGTGCCAGCAGCCGGAGTGGACAGGGCTACACTGAAGCTTTCTTT. As protein: CASSRSGQGYTEAFF.